This TCR beta chain was sequenced for a study of CXCR3-negative and CXCR3-positive naive CD8 T cells. For the study at large: A total of 110 million to 150 million TRB reads was generated, with about 1.5 +/- 0.3 million per library. General observations from the study: Naive cells that were CXCR3-positive had more hydrophobic TRB CDR3s (compared with CXCR3-negative naive cells). Naive subsets showed comparable surface CD5, and TCR interaction strength was also inferred from TRB CDR3 physicochemistry. Unlike memory cells, which differed, naive CXCR3-negative and CXCR3-positive cells had similar TRBV-TRBJ usage.

In preparing the TRB cDNA libraries, 5' RACE with UMI labels was used. No DNA is given; TCRdb re-called the 5' RACE reads and lists each CDR3 protein once. The data show 50,000 to 65,000 distinct CDR3 sequences, and the top ten clones hold roughly 0.75%. This CDR3 region has 17 residues. Cells that were CD45RO-CCR7+CD27+CD95- constituted naive CD8+ T cells. Notes on this clonotype: Its matching antigen is unknown.

The sequence was collected from a human donor in good health. Some clones in this sample may be carry-over from other donors' samples. Sequenced input: naive CXCR3+ CD8+ T cells from blood. Noted subset: CD45RO-CCR7+CD27+CD95- naive CD8+ T cells expressing CXCR3 (TNR3+). The rearrangement uses TRBV12-3 or TRBV12-4 and TRBJ2-1; as DNA is missing, the TRBD1 call by TCRdb cannot be tested. The chain's CDR3 is CASSSRSGRFLYNEQFF.